What follows is one T cell receptor (beta chain) and its context. Data came from immunoSEQ multiplex PCR; TCRdb stores just in-frame clones and leaves some out. The data show about 32,000 clones, 88% seen once. The data were taken from a study of chemoradiotherapy in HPV16-positive cancers. Germline CDR1 and CDR2: SGHDN and FVKESK. V shed 0 bases and J 5 bases; nucleotides not matched to a gene: 11. This CDR3 is built from 17 residues. The sequencing here drew on blood, taken from a patient who underwent chemoradiotherapy. The V and J genes are TRBV14 and TRBJ2-3; 7 nucleotides match TRBD2. The receptor comes from a human donor with HPV-associated anogenital cancer. The DNA for the CDR3 is TGTGCCAGCAGCCAAGATCTTGGGACTGGGGGGGAAGATACGCAGTATTTT. Amino acids: CASSQDLGTGGEDTQYF.